This TCR beta chain came from a study of Graves' ophthalmopathy and Graves' hyperthyroidism. Study details: At initial diagnosis, peripheral blood was obtained, and this preceded any treatment.

Regarding the study as a whole: Most expanded clonotypes in thyroid above 0.001 frequency also showed up in blood. Separation of ophthalmopathy from stable hyperthyroidism was achieved by a 13-signature model, at roughly 88% sensitivity and just over 80% specificity.

V lost 2 bases to trimming and J lost 6 bases, with 18 bases between them. Germline-derived CDR1 and CDR2 are SGHRS and YFSETQ. The CDR3 spans 17 residues. Ten or more counts support this clonotype. Its cognate antigen is unknown. As the template, RNA transcripts were used to amplify TCR beta CDR3 regions. First-round RT-PCR relied on HTBI primers, and a second-round multiplex PCR came next. TCRdb fed the multiplex PCR reads into MiXCR, producing one record per CDR3 protein. The sample holds 600,000 to 650,000 distinct CDR3 sequences, 22% seen once. Material: peripheral blood. This clonotype was obtained from a woman younger than 35 with stable Graves' hyperthyroidism. Some clones in this sample may be carry-over from other donors' samples. This chain connects TRBV5-1 to TRBJ1-6; D unresolved. The CDR3 DNA follows: TGCGCCAGCAGCTTTGTCGCAGCGGGATTCCTTAATTCACCCCTCCACTTT. Its translation is CASSFVAAGFLNSPLHF. Combining the CDR3 with reference TRBV5-1 and TRBJ1-6 gives the whole variable domain KAGVTQTPRYLIKTRGQQVTLSCSPISGHRSVSWYQQTPGQGLQFLFEYFSETQRNKGNFPGRFSGRQFSNSRSEMNVSTLELGDSALYLCASSFVAAGFLNSPLHFGNGTRLTVT.